This is a list of T cell receptor beta chains from one sample in a study of molecular identifiers for immune sequencing clone quantification. MiXCR was run by TCRdb on the PCR reads, yielding one entry per CDR3 protein. The sample shows nearly 650,000 distinct CDR3 sequences, around 25% of them seen only once. Sequenced input: naive CD8+ T cells from blood, with Jurkat cell RNA spiked in. The receptor set was obtained from a human donor in good health. Some libraries in this study had Jurkat cell RNA spiked in. Each CDR3 is given without its conserved first and last residue.

j_call	v_call	cdr3_aa
TRBJ2-2	TRBV9	ASSVYTGELF
TRBJ1-2	TRBV7-9	ASSIGTSTYGYT
TRBJ1-5	TRBV16	ASSQSALGNQPQH
TRBJ2-7	TRBV20-1	SATGLPGYEQY
TRBJ1-1	TRBV27	ASSLSQGLSSEAF
TRBJ2-1	TRBV5-5	ASSWEFYNEQF
TRBJ2-3	TRBV6-2/TRBV6-3	ASSYTPGTSGTDTQY
TRBJ1-4	TRBV28	ASSAHPGGGEKLF
TRBJ2-3	TRBV11-2	ASSLDRSSGLFGTQY
TRBJ2-3	TRBV28	ASSLPVTGVGDTQY
TRBJ1-1	TRBV20-1	SASEGRLNTEAF
TRBJ2-7	TRBV29-1	SVLPGQGHHEQY
TRBJ2-7	TRBV13	ASSADRGQYEQY
TRBJ1-1	TRBV27	ASSTTGKAEAF
TRBJ1-3	TRBV10-2	ASSELTTGNTIY
TRBJ2-1	TRBV6-2/TRBV6-3	ASSLRVRGRAGDEQF
TRBJ1-1	TRBV7-9	ASSLEKGAKTEAF
TRBJ1-5	TRBV6-2/TRBV6-3	ASSQHWDGNQPQH
TRBJ2-7	TRBV21-1	ASSKESGQGFEEQY
TRBJ1-5	TRBV5-8	ASSHKDKGPNQPQH
TRBJ2-3	TRBV28	ASSNSGPVHTGTQY
TRBJ2-7	TRBV20-1	SARLAGEGGYEQY
TRBJ1-3	TRBV30	AWMTFSGNTIY
TRBJ2-2	TRBV6-5	ASGTGGTGELF
TRBJ2-4	TRBV19	ASSNDGGKNIQY
TRBJ2-5	TRBV19	ASTPTAQETQY
TRBJ2-7	TRBV12-3/TRBV12-4	ASSHRQSYSSYEQY
TRBJ2-5	TRBV28	ASTRAASYQETQY
TRBJ2-3	TRBV15	ATSRDPPRTGEDTDTQY
TRBJ1-5	TRBV6-5	ASSHGPLSNQPQH
TRBJ2-3	TRBV20-1	SAPGTRTDTQY
TRBJ1-2	TRBV30	AWRESYGYT
TRBJ2-3	TRBV4-3	ASSQDLGPTDTQY
TRBJ2-7	TRBV7-9	ASSQDRGQY
TRBJ2-7	TRBV27	ASSFIGGINEQY
TRBJ2-1	TRBV29-1	SVGTTGPNEQF
TRBJ1-5	TRBV6-2/TRBV6-3	ASSYSAGGSQPQH
TRBJ1-2	TRBV20-1	SARDPSNYGYT
TRBJ2-7	TRBV5-3	ASSATSYEQY
TRBJ2-1	TRBV11-2	ASSMGTSANNEQF
TRBJ2-3	TRBV24-1	ATSDRLAGHGDTQY
TRBJ2-7	TRBV3-1	ASSQGEWLQGSYEQY
TRBJ2-5	TRBV4-3	ASSQDGAHETQY
TRBJ2-2	TRBV24-1	ATSDLLEAGELF
TRBJ2-3	TRBV30	AWSLTGGSADTQY
TRBJ2-7	TRBV6-5	ASRAGTGLGEHY
TRBJ2-1	TRBV6-2/TRBV6-3	ASSYPTGVAYNEQF